This T cell receptor beta chain is from a study of blood T cell repertoires in COVID-19. Data came from immunoSEQ multiplex PCR; TCRdb stores just in-frame clones and leaves some out. The data show about 170,000 clones, roughly 90% seen once. After removal of 1 base from V and 2 bases from J, the junction contained 0 bases not matched to a gene. Germline V gene lookup returns CDR1 LGHNA and CDR2 YSLEER. The CDR3 totals 16 residues. The sample taken for sequencing was peripheral blood. The sequence was obtained from a woman aged 55-75 years with COVID-19, enrolled during active disease. V and J are TRBV4-3 and TRBJ2-1, with 12 bases that match TRBD2. The CDR3 bases are TGCGCCAGCAGCCAAGGGACTAGCGGGACCTACAATGAGCAGTTCTTC. This encodes CASSQGTSGTYNEQFF.